This note documents a single T cell receptor (beta chain) sequence. Its antigen remains unknown. The data are from a study of post-analysis software for immune sequencing data. General study findings and limits: F measure showed strong co-clustering of same-batch samples. Controls significantly exceeded multiple sclerosis patients in normalized Chao1 diversity.

Unique-molecular-identifier-tagged TCR beta cDNA libraries were used. TCRdb reprocessed the PCR reads with MiXCR, giving one entry per CDR3 protein. Of around 710,000 distinct CDR3 sequences listed, about 43% are singletons. Sample: blood. This receptor was identified in a girl aged 10-17 years with multiple sclerosis.

CDR3 sequence reads: CASSVEPGHPLSPLHF. CDR3 DNA sequence: TGTGCCAGCAGCGTAGAACCGGGACATCCTCTGTCCCCCCTCCACTTT. The V and J genes are TRBV9 and TRBJ1-6, with D possibly TRBD1 on 6 matching bases. The germline V and J ends were trimmed by 0 bases and 13 bases, with 20 bases remaining between them. Germline V gene lookup returns CDR1 SGDLS and CDR2 YYNGEE. The CDR3 runs to 16 residues.